This T cell receptor (beta chain) was retrieved from a study of blood T cells in healthy people across ages. Study results and caveats: The study could not conclusively compare naive and antigen-experienced cells, given its unsorted PBMCs.

The extraction recovered at least 5.5 micrograms of total RNA per sample. A second PCR of 7 to 11 cycles used a sample-barcoded 5' primer and a J-beta primer mix. TCRdb reanalysed the 5' RACE reads using MiXCR and keeps one entry per CDR3 protein. The profile shows 730,000 or so distinct CDR3 sequences, roughly two fifths of them singletons. The V gene's germline CDR1 is DFQATT and CDR2 SNEGSKA (reference sequence). This CDR3 region has 14 residues. Trimming removed 3 bases from V and 6 bases from J; junction bases left unmatched: 9. This clonotype was recorded many times. Its target is not known. The sequence derives from an elderly man in good health. This rearrangement joins TRBV20-1 to TRBJ2-7; 9 bases are a match to TRBD2. Material: blood. The DNA for the CDR3 is TGCAGTGCTAGTAAGGCGGGAGGGCCCCCCGAGCAGTACTTC. Amino acids: CSASKAGGPPEQYF.